These 29 T cell receptor beta chains came from one sample sequenced in a study of blood T cell repertoires in COVID-19 (dated by TCRdb to the early 2020s). Receptor libraries were prepared by the immunoSEQ multiplex PCR assay. TCRdb provides this immuneACCESS table in a form limited to in-frame rearrangements. Some clones are lacking; in checked studies, under half of them reflect an unresolved V gene, and why the rest are absent is not known. Here the sample has fewer than 350,000 clones; approximately 91% occur a single time. The ten largest clones take up roughly a tenth of the sample. Sequenced material: PBMCs or T cells enriched from blood (not recorded which). These receptors all come from a middle-aged woman who had recovered from COVID-19.

This chain uses TRBV7-8 with TRBJ1-4, with D possibly being TRBD1 (5 bases). Deletions cut 6 bases from V and 6 bases from J, with 11 bases between. The CDR3 spans 13 residues. Germline-derived CDR1 and CDR2 are SGHVS and FQNEAQ. In DNA, the CDR3 is TGTGCCAGCAGTGCAGGGCGCTATGAAAAACTGTTTTTT. Translation: CASSAGRYEKLFF.

This chain connects TRBV24-1 to TRBJ2-7; D call uncertain. V was pared by 2 bases and J by 0 bases, with 4 bases between. This CDR3 is 13 amino acids long. Per the germline V gene, CDR1 is KGHDR and CDR2 is SFDVKD. In nucleotides, the CDR3 is TGTGCCACCAGTGATTCGTACTCCTACGAGCAGTACTTC. Translation: CATSDSYSYEQYF.

With regard to this clone: A read error may account for a junction end that differs from germline. The rearrangement uses TRBV7-7 and TRBJ1-6; D unclear. The CDR3 consists of 17 residues. Germline V gives CDR1 SSHAT, CDR2 FNYEAQ (reference sequence). CDR3 sequence (DNA): TGTGCTAGCAGCTTAGCTCGGGGTGGATCCTATAATTCACCCCTCCACTTT. As protein: CASSLARGGSYNSPLHF.

The gene calls are TRBV7-2 and TRBJ1-5; D remains unclear. This CDR3 has 14 amino acids. The V gene's germline CDR1 is SGHTA and CDR2 FQGNSA. The ends were cut back, 2 bases at V and 1 base at J, with 6 bases in the middle. CDR3 region: CASSLSRSNQPQHF. The CDR3 bases are TGTGCCAGCAGCTTAAGCAGGAGCAATCAGCCCCAGCATTTT.

The genes are TRBV4-2 and TRBJ2-7; D not certain. V gave up 0 bases and J gave up 4 bases, with 4 bases separating them. The CDR3 runs 12 residues. The germline CDR1 and CDR2 sequences are LGHNA and YNFKEQ. The CDR3 sequence: CASSQDRYEQYF. The CDR3 DNA is TGTGCCAGCAGCCAAGATCGGTACGAGCAGTACTTC.

The chain has TRBV9 and TRBJ2-3, with TRBD1 as a possible D gene (5 bases). V dropped 4 bases and J dropped 3 bases, with 12 bases sitting between them. CDR1 and CDR2 from the germline V gene are SGDLS and YYNGEE. This CDR3 comprises 14 residues. CDR3 region: CASSLRDSTDTQYF. In DNA, the CDR3 is TGTGCCAGCAGCCTCAGAGACAGTACAGATACGCAGTATTTT.

The chain couples TRBV11-2 to TRBJ1-2, with D perhaps TRBD1 (6 bases). This CDR3 region has 14 residues. Trimming pared 2 bases from V and 4 bases from J, leaving 11 bases between. Germline V CDR1 and CDR2: SGHAT, FQNNGV. CDR3 coding DNA: TGTGCCAGCAGCTTAACCACAGGGACCTATGGCTACACCTTC. As protein: CASSLTTGTYGYTF.

A single count supports this clone. The chain combines TRBV7-9 with TRBJ1-1; D remains unclear. Trimming removed 5 bases from V and 1 base from J, with 14 bases in between. This CDR3 is 15 amino acids long. Germline values: CDR1 SEHNR, CDR2 FQNEAQ (reference sequence). The DNA of the CDR3 is TGTGCCAGCAGCCCCCGGGTAGGCCAGAACACTGAAGCTTTCTTT. Its protein is CASSPRVGQNTEAFF. The full variable domain, completed using reference TRBV7-9 and TRBJ1-1, is DTGVSQNPRHKITKRGQNVTFRCDPISEHNRLYWYRQTLGQGPEFLTYFQNEAQLEKSRLLSDRFSAERPKGSFSTLEIQRTEQGDSAMYLCASSPRVGQNTEAFFGQGTRLTVV.

The rearrangement uses TRBV12-3 or TRBV12-4 and TRBJ2-7; tentative D call: TRBD1 (5 bases). The CDR3 has 13 residues. V was shortened by 5 bases and J by 3 bases, with 11 bases between the two germline ends. The CDR3 DNA follows: TGTGCCAGCAGTCTTGGGCAGGGCTACGAGCAGTACTTC. Translated, it gives CASSLGQGYEQYF.

The rearrangement joins TRBV5-5 to TRBJ2-5, with D unclear. The CDR3 loop spans 12 amino acids. V dropped 0 bases and J dropped 7 bases, with 7 bases sitting between them. Germline-derived CDR1 and CDR2 are SGHKS and YYEKEE (reference sequence). CDR3 amino acids: CASSLVLGTQYF. As DNA, the CDR3 is TGTGCCAGCAGCTTGGTCCTCGGGACCCAGTACTTC.

The J gene is TRBJ2-7, the V gene TRBV29-1; D may be TRBD1 (5 bases). CDR3 length equals 14 residues. V was clipped by 3 bases and J by 1 base, with 13 bases between them. Germline V gene data show CDR1 as SQVTM and CDR2 as ANQGSEA. In nucleotides, the CDR3 is TGCAGCGTTGATGGGGTTTCAGGGTCCTACGAGCAGTACTTC. Translating gives CSVDGVSGSYEQYF.

In nucleotides, the CDR3 is TGTGCCAGCAGTTTACGGGGGACAGGTTATGGCTACACCTTC. Translated: CASSLRGTGYGYTF. The chain recombines TRBV28 with TRBJ1-2; 8 bases match TRBD1. The germline CDR1 and CDR2 sequences are MDHEN and SYDVKM. The CDR3 consists of 14 residues. The V segment lost 2 bases and the J segment 5 bases; nucleotides outside the gene matches: 4.

The chain has TRBV28 and TRBJ2-7; tentative D call: TRBD1 (5 bases). From germline, CDR1 is MDHEN and CDR2 SYDVKM. Trimming removed 2 bases from V and 6 bases from J, with 11 bases in between. This CDR3 spans 13 amino acids. The chain's CDR3 is CASSLMPGIEQYF. The CDR3, as DNA: TGTGCCAGCAGTTTAATGCCAGGGATCGAGCAGTACTTC.

The rearrangement uses TRBV11-3 and TRBJ1-3, with D tentatively TRBD1 (5 bases). Trimming removed 2 bases at V and 4 bases at J, with 18 bases between. Germline CDR1 is SGHNT and CDR2 is YENEEA. The CDR3 spans 17 residues. CDR3 in DNA: TGTGCCAGCAGCTTATATGCAGGACCCGGGGGAGGAAACACCATATATTTT. This gives the protein CASSLYAGPGGGNTIYF.

The chain joins TRBV11-2 to TRBJ2-2, with D maybe TRBD2 (6 bases). The ends were cut back, 7 bases at V and 6 bases at J, with 15 bases in the middle. Looked up from germline, CDR1 is SGHAT and CDR2 is FQNNGV. CDR3 length: 14 amino acids. Written as DNA, the CDR3 is TGTGCCAGCAATCGGGACTCGCCGGCCGGGGAGCTGTTTTTT. Protein product: CASNRDSPAGELFF.

This sequence joins TRBV11-3 and TRBJ1-2; 7 nucleotides agree with TRBD1. The CDR3 totals 14 residues. Trimming removed 0 bases from V and 2 bases from J; junction bases left unmatched: 0. Germline assignment: CDR1 SGHNT and CDR2 YENEEA. CDR3 sequence reads: CASSLETGNYGYTF. CDR3 DNA: TGTGCCAGCAGCTTAGAGACAGGGAACTATGGCTACACCTTC.

This sequence joins TRBV27 and TRBJ1-1; 8 bases are a match to TRBD1. With 8 bases clipped from V and 2 bases from J, the junction kept 7 bases outside the gene matches. CDR3 length: 14 residues. Germline CDR1 reads MNHEY; CDR2 reads SMNVEV (reference sequence). In nucleotides, the CDR3 is TGTGCCAGCCGACTGACAGGGGAAAACACTGAAGCTTTCTTT. Its protein is CASRLTGENTEAFF.

The chain has TRBV6-5 and TRBJ1-1; no firm D call. The length of the CDR3 is 15 residues. In germline, CDR1 is MNHEY, CDR2 SVGAGI. Trimming pared 8 bases from V and 3 bases from J, leaving 19 bases between. The CDR3 here is CASGVDSPGDTEAFF. The CDR3 nucleotides are TGTGCCAGCGGGGTGGACTCGCCAGGCGACACTGAAGCTTTCTTT.

This clone was counted a single time. V gene TRBV11-3 combines with J gene TRBJ1-1; the match to TRBD1 covers 7 bases. Germline loops: CDR1 SGHNT, CDR2 YENEEA. This CDR3 comprises 15 residues. The junction had 5 bases not matched to a gene; V was cut back by 2 bases and J by 2 bases. CDR3: CASSLLAGGNTEAFF. In DNA form, the CDR3 reads TGTGCCAGCAGCTTACTCGCAGGGGGAAACACTGAAGCTTTCTTT.

V usage is TRBV19 and J usage is TRBJ1-1; 7 bases are shared with TRBD1. CDR1 LNHDA and CDR2 SQIVND come from the germline V gene (reference sequence). The CDR3 consists of 13 residues. V shed 9 bases and J 7 bases; nucleotides not matched to a gene: 11. CDR3 loop: CASRDSFEGEAFF. The CDR3 DNA reads as TGTGCCAGCCGGGACAGCTTCGAAGGTGAAGCTTTCTTT.

J is TRBJ2-2 and V is TRBV28; D call uncertain. V was cut by 6 bases and J by 4 bases, with 6 bases left in between. The germline CDR1 and CDR2 sequences are MDHEN and SYDVKM. CDR3 length: 12 amino acids. For the CDR3, the DNA is TGTGCCAGCAGCCCCGTCACCGGGGAGCTGTTTTTT. This codes for CASSPVTGELFF.

J is TRBJ1-1 and V is TRBV9; the D gene is possibly TRBD1 (6 bases). This CDR3 is built from 14 residues. Trimming stripped 2 bases from V and 4 bases from J, with 12 bases between. Germline CDR1 reads SGDLS; CDR2 reads YYNGEE. The CDR3 nucleotides are TGTGCCAGCAGCGTGAACAGGGATGGCACTGAAGCTTTCTTT. Translating it yields CASSVNRDGTEAFF. Together with reference TRBV9 and TRBJ1-1, the CDR3 gives the full variable domain: DSGVTQTPKHLITATGQRVTLRCSPRSGDLSVYWYQQSLDQGLQFLIQYYNGEERAKGNILERFSAQQFPDLHSELNLSSLELGDSALYFCASSVNRDGTEAFFGQGTRLTVV.

The genes are TRBV5-4 and TRBJ2-5, with 9 bases identical to TRBD2. With 5 bases clipped from V and 3 bases from J, the junction kept 11 bases outside the gene matches. Germline CDR1 and CDR2: SGHNT and YYREEE (reference sequence). There are 16 residues in the CDR3. In DNA form, the CDR3 reads TGTGCCAGCAGTCGTACCCGGGCTAGCGGGGAAGAGACCCAGTACTTC. Its translation: CASSRTRASGEETQYF.

V gene TRBV5-4 combines with J gene TRBJ1-6, with 8 nucleotides matching TRBD1. The V gene's germline CDR1 is SGHNT and CDR2 YYREEE (reference sequence). The CDR3 contains 14 residues. V lost 2 bases to trimming and J lost 10 bases; unmatched junction nucleotides: 5. The CDR3 here is CASSFGQGNSPLHF. CDR3 sequence (DNA): TGTGCCAGCAGCTTCGGACAGGGTAACTCACCCCTCCACTTT.

The J gene is TRBJ2-3, the V gene TRBV24-1; D unresolved. Between the trimmed V and J ends, which lost 5 bases and 1 base, there was a span of 12 bases. CDR1 is KGHDR and CDR2 is SFDVKD in the germline V gene. The CDR3 length is 15 residues. CDR3 sequence (DNA): TGTGCCACCAGTGTAGGAAATAGCCGCACAGATACGCAGTATTTT. This codes for CATSVGNSRTDTQYF.

The J gene is TRBJ2-5, the V gene TRBV12-3 or TRBV12-4; the D is unclear. V lost 0 bases, J lost 13 bases, and 12 bases lay in between. CDR3 length: 12 amino acids. As DNA, the CDR3 is TGTGCCAGCAGTTTAGCGGGCACCCATCTGTACTTC. Protein sequence: CASSLAGTHLYF.

The chain combines TRBV10-2 with TRBJ2-1; D may be TRBD1 (6 bases). The CDR3 contains 14 residues. V lost 6 bases and J 1 base, leaving 10 bases between the germline ends. CDR1 is WSHSY, CDR2 SAAADI, per germline. This CDR3 is CASSPDRSYNEQFF. The CDR3 DNA sequence: TGCGCCAGCAGCCCGGACAGATCCTACAATGAGCAGTTCTTC.

V gene TRBV5-4 combines with J gene TRBJ1-4; possible D gene TRBD1, 6 bases. The CDR3 runs to 13 residues. Germline V CDR1 and CDR2: SGHNT, YYREEE (reference sequence). The V gene lost 2 bases and the J gene lost 5 bases, with 7 bases spanning the gap. This chain's CDR3 is CASSLQGNEKLFF. CDR3 DNA: TGTGCCAGCAGCTTACAGGGAAATGAAAAACTGTTTTTT. Supplemented by reference TRBV5-4 and TRBJ1-4, the full variable domain reads ETGVTQSPTHLIKTRGQQVTLRCSSQSGHNTVSWYQQALGQGPQFIFQYYREEENGRGNFPPRFSGLQFPNYSSELNVNALELDDSALYLCASSLQGNEKLFFGSGTQLSVL.

This clone was picked up one time. The chain combines TRBV6-5 with TRBJ1-3; D is uncertain. Trimming left V 0 bases short and J 2 bases short, with 11 bases between. The length of the CDR3 is 16 residues. Germline lookup yields CDR1 MNHEY and CDR2 SVGAGI. Here the CDR3 reads CASSYSSGAPGNTIYF. For the CDR3, the DNA is TGTGCCAGCAGTTACTCCTCGGGAGCTCCTGGAAACACCATATATTTT.